The T cell receptor beta chain described here comes from a study of PD-1 blockade in classical Hodgkin lymphoma. Study conclusions and caveats: A reduction in baseline TCR diversity was reportedly seen in newly diagnosed patients relative to healthy donors.

CDR1 is SGHDN and CDR2 is FVKESK in the germline V gene. Trimming took off 6 bases at V and 3 bases at J, with 17 bases between the two ends. The length of the CDR3 is 16 residues. The method was immunoSEQ multiplex PCR; TCRdb's version includes in-frame clones alone and lacks a portion of them. The repertoire includes roughly 70,000 clones, 93% of them detected once, and 2.6% sits in the top ten. As concerns this clone: Its antigen is undetermined.

Time point denoted: newly diagnosed, previously untreated cHL patient sample. Newly diagnosed, untreated classical Hodgkin lymphoma PBMCs served as comparison. The J gene is TRBJ2-2, the V gene TRBV14, with D hard to call. This sequence was found in a human donor with classical Hodgkin lymphoma. The sequenced sample consisted of peripheral blood mononuclear cells (PBMCs). CDR3: CASRSSGSRDTGELFF. In DNA form, the CDR3 reads TGTGCCAGCAGGAGCTCCGGTTCAAGAGACACCGGGGAGCTGTTTTTT.